This TCR beta chain appears in the sequencing data of a study of blood T cell repertoires in COVID-19. This CDR3 region has 16 residues. Trimming stripped 0 bases from V and 0 bases from J, with 11 bases between. Germline V gene sequence: CDR1 MNHEY, CDR2 SVGAGI. The method was immunoSEQ multiplex PCR; TCRdb's version includes in-frame clones alone and lacks a portion of them. The sample yields some 200,000 clones, around 90% seen once. The chain carries TRBV6-5 and TRBJ1-1, with a tentative D call TRBD1 (5 bases). The sample comprised peripheral blood. The source of this sequence is a man aged 30 to 45 with acute or convalescent COVID-19. CDR3 bases: TGTGCCAGCAGTTACTCGGGTGGCAGGGTGAACACTGAAGCTTTCTTT. This encodes CASSYSGGRVNTEAFF.